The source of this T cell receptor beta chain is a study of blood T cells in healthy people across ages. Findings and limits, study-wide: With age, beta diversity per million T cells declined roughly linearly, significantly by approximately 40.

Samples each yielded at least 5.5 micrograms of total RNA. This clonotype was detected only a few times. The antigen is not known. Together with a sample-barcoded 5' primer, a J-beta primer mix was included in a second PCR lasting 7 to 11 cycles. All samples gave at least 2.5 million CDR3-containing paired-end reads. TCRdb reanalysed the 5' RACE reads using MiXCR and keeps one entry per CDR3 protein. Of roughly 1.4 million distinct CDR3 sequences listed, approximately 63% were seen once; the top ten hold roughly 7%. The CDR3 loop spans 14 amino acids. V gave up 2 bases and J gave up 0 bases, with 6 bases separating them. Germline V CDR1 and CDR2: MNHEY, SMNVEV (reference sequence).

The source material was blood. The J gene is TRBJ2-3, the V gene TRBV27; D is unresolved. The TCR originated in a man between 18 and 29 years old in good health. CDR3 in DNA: TGTGCCAGCAGTTTACTAGACAGCACAGATACGCAGTATTTT. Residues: CASSLLDSTDTQYF.